This T cell receptor beta chain stems from a study of identical twins. Study results and limitations: Interpretation of the results relied on cross-sectional statistical analysis and not on following the same donors.

Only a few counts were recorded for this clonotype. The antigen remains unidentified. One entry per CDR3 protein results from TCRdb running MiXCR on the 5' RACE reads. The sample has about 280,000 distinct CDR3 sequences, under 9.5% seen once. Germline V gene sequence: CDR1 MNHNS, CDR2 SASEGT. V was cut by 6 bases and J by 4 bases, with 21 bases left in between. The CDR3 runs 16 residues. The sample was also linked to a second study, of yellow fever vaccine responses in identical twins. As that study records: Reportedly, the response of twins' T cells to the vaccine seemed partly convergent, partly personalized.

This TCR was sampled from a woman under 30 in good health. The rearrangement uses TRBV6-1 and TRBJ1-2; tentatively, D is TRBD1 (6 bases). Sequencing was carried out using memory (CD45RO+) T cells sorted from blood. CDR3 nucleotide sequence: TGTGCCAGCAGGTCCACGCGGGACACTCAGTTCTATGGCTACACCTTC. Its translation: CASRSTRDTQFYGYTF.